The entry below gives a single T cell receptor beta chain sequence along with its context. Clones were read by immunoSEQ multiplex PCR, and TCRdb kept only the in-frame ones, dropping some. The table has 2 million to 2.5 million clones, just under 95% seen once. This sample is drawn from a study of shared clonotypes between healthy human individuals. HIV-negative, healthy adults without recent acute infections or vaccinations were the donors. The CDR3 covers 11 residues. Germline lookup yields CDR1 SQVTM and CDR2 ANQGSEA. V lost 7 bases to trimming and J lost 2 bases, with 9 bases between them. Sequencing was performed on naive CD4+ T cells from PBMCs. Indicated subset: CD45RA+ positively selected. The J gene is TRBJ2-7, the V gene TRBV29-1; D might be TRBD2 (5 bases). The clonotype comes from a man aged 18 to 35 in good health. Some clones in this sample may be carry-over from other donors' samples. Here the CDR3 DNA reads TGCAGCGGCGGGTTTACCTACGAGCAGTACTTC. Translated, it gives CSGGFTYEQYF.